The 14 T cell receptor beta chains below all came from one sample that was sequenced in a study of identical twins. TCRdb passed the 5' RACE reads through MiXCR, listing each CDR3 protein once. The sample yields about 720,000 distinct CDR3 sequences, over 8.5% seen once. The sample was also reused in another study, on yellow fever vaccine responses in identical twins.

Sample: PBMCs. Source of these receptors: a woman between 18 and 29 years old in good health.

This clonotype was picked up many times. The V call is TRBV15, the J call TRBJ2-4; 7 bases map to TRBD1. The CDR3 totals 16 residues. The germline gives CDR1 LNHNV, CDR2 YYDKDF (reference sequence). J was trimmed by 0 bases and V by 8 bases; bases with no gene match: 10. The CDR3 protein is CATGPNRGLAKNIQYF. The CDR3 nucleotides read TGTGCCACCGGTCCCAACAGGGGTCTAGCCAAAAACATTCAGTACTTC.

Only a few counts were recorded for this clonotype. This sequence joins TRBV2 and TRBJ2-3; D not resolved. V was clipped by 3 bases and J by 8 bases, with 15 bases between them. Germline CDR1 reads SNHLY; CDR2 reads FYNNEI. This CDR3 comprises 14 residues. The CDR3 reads CASSEFGTPGTQYF. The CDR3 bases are TGTGCCAGCAGTGAGTTTGGAACCCCCGGTACGCAGTATTTT. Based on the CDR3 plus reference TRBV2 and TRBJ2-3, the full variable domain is EPEVTQTPSHQVTQMGQEVILRCVPISNHLYFYWYRQILGQKVEFLVSFYNNEISEKSEIFDDQFSVERPDGSNFTLKIRSTKLEDSAMYFCASSEFGTPGTQYFGPGTRLTVL.

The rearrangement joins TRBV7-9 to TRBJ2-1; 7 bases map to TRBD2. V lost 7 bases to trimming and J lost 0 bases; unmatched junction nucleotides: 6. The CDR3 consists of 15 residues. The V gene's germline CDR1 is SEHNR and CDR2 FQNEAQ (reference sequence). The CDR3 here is CASTNLADSYNEQFF. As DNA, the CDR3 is TGTGCCAGCACCAACCTAGCGGACTCCTACAATGAGCAGTTCTTC.

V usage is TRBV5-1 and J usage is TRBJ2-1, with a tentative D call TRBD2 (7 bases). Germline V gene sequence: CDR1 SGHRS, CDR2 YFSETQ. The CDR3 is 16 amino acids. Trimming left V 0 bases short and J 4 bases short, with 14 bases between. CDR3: CASSLGLGGAYNEQFF. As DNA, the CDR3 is TGCGCCAGCAGCTTGGGACTGGGGGGGGCGTACAATGAGCAGTTCTTC.

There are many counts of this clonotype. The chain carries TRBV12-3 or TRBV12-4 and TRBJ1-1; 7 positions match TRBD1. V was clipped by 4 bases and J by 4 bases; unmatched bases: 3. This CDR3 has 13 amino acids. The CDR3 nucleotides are TGTGCCAGCAGTTACACAGGGGTCACTGAAGCTTTCTTT. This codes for CASSYTGVTEAFF.

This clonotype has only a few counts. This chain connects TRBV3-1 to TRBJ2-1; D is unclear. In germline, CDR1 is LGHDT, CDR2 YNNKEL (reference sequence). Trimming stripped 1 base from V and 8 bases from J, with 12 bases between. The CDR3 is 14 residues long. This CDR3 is CASSQAWLGYEQFF. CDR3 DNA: TGTGCCAGCAGCCAAGCCTGGCTAGGGTATGAGCAGTTCTTC.

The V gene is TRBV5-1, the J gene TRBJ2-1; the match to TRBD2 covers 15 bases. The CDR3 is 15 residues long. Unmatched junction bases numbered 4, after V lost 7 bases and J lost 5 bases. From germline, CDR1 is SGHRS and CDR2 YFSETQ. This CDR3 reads CASWTSGGANNEQFF. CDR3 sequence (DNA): TGCGCCAGCTGGACTAGCGGGGGGGCGAACAATGAGCAGTTCTTC.

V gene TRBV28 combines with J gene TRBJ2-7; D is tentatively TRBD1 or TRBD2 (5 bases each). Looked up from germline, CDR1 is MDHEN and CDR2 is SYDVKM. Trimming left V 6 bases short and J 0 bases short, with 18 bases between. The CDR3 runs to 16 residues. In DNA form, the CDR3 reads TGTGCCAGCAGCCGTGATTTAGCGACAGACTCCTACGAGCAGTACTTC. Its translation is CASSRDLATDSYEQYF.

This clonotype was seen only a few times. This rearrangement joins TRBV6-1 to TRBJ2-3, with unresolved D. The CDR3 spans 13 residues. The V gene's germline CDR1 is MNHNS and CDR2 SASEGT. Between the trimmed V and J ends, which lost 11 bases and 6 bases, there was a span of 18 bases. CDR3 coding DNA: TGTGCCGCCGCAAAGACGCTTTGGGATACGCAGTATTTT. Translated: CAAAKTLWDTQYF.

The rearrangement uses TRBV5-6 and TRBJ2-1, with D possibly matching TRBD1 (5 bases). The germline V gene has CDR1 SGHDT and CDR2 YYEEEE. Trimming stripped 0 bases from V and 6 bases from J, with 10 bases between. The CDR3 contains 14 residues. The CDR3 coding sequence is TGTGCCAGCAGCTTGGCCTTGCAGGGCAATGAGCAGTTCTTC. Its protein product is CASSLALQGNEQFF.

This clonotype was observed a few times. The CDR3 DNA sequence: TGTGCCAGCAGCACCAGGACAGGGGGAGTTCAGCCCCAGCATTTT. Translating it yields CASSTRTGGVQPQHF. This chain joins TRBV7-2 and TRBJ1-5; 10 bases match TRBD1. Per the germline V gene, CDR1 is SGHTA and CDR2 is FQGNSA. The V gene end was trimmed by 5 bases and the J gene end by 6 bases; junction bases not matched to a gene: 7. This CDR3 region has 15 residues.

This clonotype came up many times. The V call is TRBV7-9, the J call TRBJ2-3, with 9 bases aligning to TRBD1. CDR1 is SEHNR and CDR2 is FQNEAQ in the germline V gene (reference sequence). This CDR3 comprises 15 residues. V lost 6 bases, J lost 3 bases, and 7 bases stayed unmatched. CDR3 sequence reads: CASRTRDRETDTQYF. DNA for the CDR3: TGTGCCAGCAGAACCCGGGACAGGGAAACAGATACGCAGTATTTT. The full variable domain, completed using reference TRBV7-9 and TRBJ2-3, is DTGVSQNPRHKITKRGQNVTFRCDPISEHNRLYWYRQTLGQGPEFLTYFQNEAQLEKSRLLSDRFSAERPKGSFSTLEIQRTEQGDSAMYLCASRTRDRETDTQYFGPGTRLTVL.

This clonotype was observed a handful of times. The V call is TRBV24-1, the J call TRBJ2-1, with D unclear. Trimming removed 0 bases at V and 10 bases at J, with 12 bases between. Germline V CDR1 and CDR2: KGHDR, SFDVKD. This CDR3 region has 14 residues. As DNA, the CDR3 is TGTGCCACCAGTGATTTGGGAAGGGCCGACGAGCAGTTCTTC. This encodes CATSDLGRADEQFF.

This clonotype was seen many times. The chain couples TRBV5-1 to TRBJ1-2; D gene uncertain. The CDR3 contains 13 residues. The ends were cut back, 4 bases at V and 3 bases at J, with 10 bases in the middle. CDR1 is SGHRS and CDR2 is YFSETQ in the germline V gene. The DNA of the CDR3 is TGCGCCAGCAGCGTCAATGGGGACTATGGCTACACCTTC. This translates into CASSVNGDYGYTF.